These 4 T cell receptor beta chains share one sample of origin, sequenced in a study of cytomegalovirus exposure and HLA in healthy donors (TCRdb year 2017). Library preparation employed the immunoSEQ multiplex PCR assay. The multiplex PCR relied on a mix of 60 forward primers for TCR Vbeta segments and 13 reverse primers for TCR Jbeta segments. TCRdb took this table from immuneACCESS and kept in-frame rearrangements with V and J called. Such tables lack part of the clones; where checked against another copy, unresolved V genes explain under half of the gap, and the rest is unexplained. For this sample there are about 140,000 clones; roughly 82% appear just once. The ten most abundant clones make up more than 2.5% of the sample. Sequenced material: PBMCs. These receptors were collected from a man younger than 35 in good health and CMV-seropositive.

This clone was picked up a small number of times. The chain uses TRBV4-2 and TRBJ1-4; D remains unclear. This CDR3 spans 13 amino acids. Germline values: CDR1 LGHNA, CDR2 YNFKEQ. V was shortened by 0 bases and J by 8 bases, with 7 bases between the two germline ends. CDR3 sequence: CASSQDRREKLFF. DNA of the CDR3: TGTGCCAGCAGCCAAGATCGGAGGGAAAAACTGTTTTTT.

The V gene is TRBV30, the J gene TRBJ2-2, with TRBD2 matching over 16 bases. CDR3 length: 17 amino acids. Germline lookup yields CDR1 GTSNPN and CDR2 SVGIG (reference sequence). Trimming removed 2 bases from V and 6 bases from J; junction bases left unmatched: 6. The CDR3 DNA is TGTGCCTGGAGTCCGGGACTAGCGGGAGGGAGGGCCGGGGAGCTGTTTTTT. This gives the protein CAWSPGLAGGRAGELFF.

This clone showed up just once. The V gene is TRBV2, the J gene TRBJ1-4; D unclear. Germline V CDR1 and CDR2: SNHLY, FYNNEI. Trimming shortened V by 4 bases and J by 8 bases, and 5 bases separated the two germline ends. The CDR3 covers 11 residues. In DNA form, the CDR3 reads TGTGCCAGCAGTGCTGAGGAAAAACTGTTTTTT. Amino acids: CASSAEEKLFF.

The CDR3 protein is CASSERVGFTDTQYF. The CDR3 region has the DNA TGTGCCAGCAGTGAACGCGTCGGGTTCACAGATACGCAGTATTTT. V gene TRBV6-1 combines with J gene TRBJ2-3; no clear D. The germline V gene encodes CDR1 MNHNS and CDR2 SASEGT. The CDR3 runs 15 residues. The V and J ends lost 2 bases and 2 bases respectively, with 11 bases between them.